The following is a T cell receptor beta chain sequence with its context. What it recognizes is unknown. This specimen belongs to a study of cytomegalovirus exposure and HLA in healthy donors. Regarding the study as a whole: Later findings reportedly placed an Asian-associated ancestry cluster below the roughly 690-donor mean for N-insertions.

CDR3 length: 16 residues. The germline V gene has CDR1 MDHEN and CDR2 SYDVKM. V trimming: 6 bases; J trimming: 4 bases; junction bases outside the gene matches: 11. In the PCR, 60 Vbeta and 13 Jbeta primers were used. The data were produced by immunoSEQ multiplex PCR, yet TCRdb's version contains in-frame clones alone and is incomplete. The sample has around 130,000 clones; around 73% are singletons. V is TRBV28 and J is TRBJ2-5; 10 bases match TRBD2. Sequenced material: PBMCs. This TCR was sampled from a man aged 45-65 years in good health and CMV-seronegative. The DNA for the CDR3 is TGTGCCAGCAGCCCCGCCCCTAGCGGGAGAGGAGAGACCCAGTACTTC. Protein: CASSPAPSGRGETQYF.